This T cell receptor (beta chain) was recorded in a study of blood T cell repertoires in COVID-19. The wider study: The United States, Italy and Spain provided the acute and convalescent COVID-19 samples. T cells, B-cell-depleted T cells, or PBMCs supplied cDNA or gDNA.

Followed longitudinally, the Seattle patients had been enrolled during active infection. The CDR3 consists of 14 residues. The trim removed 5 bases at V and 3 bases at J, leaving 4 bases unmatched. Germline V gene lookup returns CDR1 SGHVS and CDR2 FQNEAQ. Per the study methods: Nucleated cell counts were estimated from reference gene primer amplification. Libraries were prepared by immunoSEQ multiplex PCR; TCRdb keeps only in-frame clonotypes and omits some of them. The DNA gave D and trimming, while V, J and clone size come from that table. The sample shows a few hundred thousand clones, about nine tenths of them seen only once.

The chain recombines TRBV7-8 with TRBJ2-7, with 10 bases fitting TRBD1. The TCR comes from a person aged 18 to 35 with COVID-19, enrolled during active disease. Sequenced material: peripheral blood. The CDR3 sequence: CASSLRDRGYEQYF. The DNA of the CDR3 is TGTGCCAGCAGCCTCCGGGACAGGGGCTACGAGCAGTACTTC.